These 24 T cell receptor beta chains came from one sample sequenced in a study of brain T cells in children with intractable seizures. Profiling relied on immunoSEQ multiplex PCR, and the TCRdb table lists in-frame clones only, not all of them. The sample carries about 340,000 clones, over 90% recorded once. Noted time point: blood from clinic visit 5 months post-surgery; TSC patient then seizure free. Sample: peripheral blood, taken about 5 months after surgery. The receptors here all came from a boy under two years old with tuberous sclerosis and intractable seizures.

The chain recombines TRBV5-5 with TRBJ2-7; maybe TRBD1 (7 bases). The CDR3 spans 16 residues. V was clipped by 0 bases and J by 3 bases, with 16 bases between them. Per germline, CDR1 SGHKS and CDR2 YYEKEE (reference sequence). CDR3 region: CASSLGLTGDFYEQYF. As DNA, the CDR3 is TGTGCCAGCAGCTTGGGATTAACAGGGGACTTCTACGAGCAGTACTTC.

This CDR3 is CASRDGGVSEKLFF. As DNA, the CDR3 is TGTGCCAGCAGAGACGGTGGGGTGTCCGAAAAACTGTTTTTT. The chain links TRBV6-5 to TRBJ1-4; D uncertain. Germline loops: CDR1 MNHEY, CDR2 SVGAGI. The ends were cut back, 6 bases at V and 8 bases at J, with 16 bases in the middle. The CDR3 runs to 14 residues.

The V call is TRBV3-1 (or the pseudogene TRBV3-2), the J call TRBJ1-2; perhaps TRBD1 as D (5 bases). CDR3 length: 14 residues. Germline V CDR1 and CDR2: LGHDT, YNNKEL (reference sequence). V was clipped by 4 bases and J by 8 bases, with 17 bases between them. The CDR3 spells CASSPRGRAEGYTF. The CDR3 nucleotides are TGTGCCAGCAGCCCGCGGGGCAGGGCGGAGGGCTACACCTTC.

As regards this clone: The sample has other DNA sequences that encode this CDR3 too. This chain uses TRBV24-1 with TRBJ1-1; D is unresolved. The germline V gene encodes CDR1 KGHDR and CDR2 SFDVKD. The CDR3 contains 14 residues. Trimming shortened V by 4 bases and J by 5 bases, and 13 bases separated the two germline ends. CDR3 in amino acids: CATSDPLRGTEAFF. CDR3 nucleotides: TGTGCCACCAGTGACCCACTAAGAGGGACTGAAGCTTTCTTT.

This sequence joins TRBV18 and TRBJ2-7, with TRBD1 matching 7 bases. The length of the CDR3 is 13 residues. The J segment lost 5 bases and the V segment lost 3 bases, leaving 4 bases of the junction unmatched. Germline-derived CDR1 and CDR2 are KGHSH and LQKENI. This CDR3 is CASSPDRSNEQYF. DNA for the CDR3: TGTGCCAGCTCACCGGACAGGTCGAACGAGCAGTACTTC.

The chain links TRBV19 to TRBJ2-3; D may be TRBD2 (7 bases). This CDR3 comprises 13 residues. The V and J ends lost 6 bases and 7 bases respectively, with 14 bases between them. Germline CDR1 is LNHDA and CDR2 is SQIVND (reference sequence). CDR3 DNA: TGTGCCAGTAGAGGGGGGGTGATGAATACGCAGTATTTT. It codes for CASRGGVMNTQYF.

The rearrangement joins TRBV7-9 to TRBJ2-7; TRBD2 agrees at 14 bases. The CDR3 contains 16 residues. The V and J ends lost 5 bases and 5 bases, in that order; junction bases with no gene match: 8. The V gene's germline CDR1 is SEHNR and CDR2 FQNEAQ (reference sequence). The CDR3 protein is CASSASTSGRDHEQYF. As DNA, the CDR3 is TGTGCCAGCAGCGCCTCGACTAGCGGGAGGGACCACGAGCAGTACTTC.

The chain uses TRBV30 and TRBJ2-3, with 9 nucleotides matching TRBD1. Per germline, CDR1 GTSNPN and CDR2 SVGIG (reference sequence). The V segment lost 1 base and the J segment 2 bases; nucleotides outside the gene matches: 4. The CDR3 contains 15 residues. CDR3 loop: CAWSAGTGNTDTQYF. The CDR3 DNA is TGTGCCTGGAGTGCCGGGACAGGGAACACAGATACGCAGTATTTT.

The chain joins TRBV6-5 to TRBJ2-7; TRBD1 matches at 8 bases. J was trimmed by 8 bases and V by 11 bases; bases with no gene match: 11. Germline V gives CDR1 MNHEY, CDR2 SVGAGI. The CDR3 sequence is 12 residues long. The chain's CDR3 is CAATRDRTKQYF. The CDR3 DNA follows: TGTGCCGCGACTCGGGACAGGACAAAGCAGTACTTC.

The chain employs TRBV7-2 and TRBJ2-7; D unresolved. CDR1 SGHTA and CDR2 FQGNSA come from the germline V gene. V shed 4 bases and J shed 6 bases, with 19 bases lying between them. This CDR3 spans 15 amino acids. The DNA of the CDR3 is TGTGCCAGCAGCTCTAACGGCTGGGTGAACCGCGAGCAGTACTTC. Protein sequence: CASSSNGWVNREQYF.

The gene calls are TRBV9 and TRBJ2-5; 9 nucleotides match TRBD1. V shed 7 bases and J 5 bases; nucleotides not matched to a gene: 12. Germline CDR1 reads SGDLS; CDR2 reads YYNGEE. The CDR3 length is 15 residues. The CDR3 region is CASGINIQGAETQYF. CDR3 bases: TGTGCCAGCGGAATAAACATACAGGGGGCGGAGACCCAGTACTTC.

This rearrangement joins TRBV6-5 to TRBJ2-1; weak D call: TRBD2 (5 bases). The ends were cut back, 5 bases at V and 5 bases at J, with 16 bases in the middle. Germline lookup yields CDR1 MNHEY and CDR2 SVGAGI. CDR3 length: 15 residues. The CDR3 is CASSLRGRGNNEQFF. DNA for the CDR3: TGTGCCAGCAGTCTAAGAGGGAGAGGGAACAATGAGCAGTTCTTC.

The V gene is TRBV6-2 or TRBV6-3, the J gene TRBJ1-2, with TRBD1 matching 9 bases. J was trimmed by 8 bases and V by 8 bases; bases with no gene match: 15. This CDR3 contains 15 residues. Germline V CDR1 and CDR2: MNHEY, SVGEGT. DNA of the CDR3: TGTGCCAGCGGTTTTAGAGCGGGACAGGGTGGCGGCTACACCTTC. Protein: CASGFRAGQGGGYTF.

The chain joins TRBV11-2 to TRBJ2-7; D may be TRBD1 (6 bases). Germline CDR1 and CDR2: SGHAT and FQNNGV. The CDR3 totals 15 residues. V was pared by 3 bases and J by 3 bases, with 15 bases between. CDR3 sequence: CASSLPGGQVYEQYF. The CDR3 bases are TGTGCCAGCAGCTTGCCTGGGGGACAAGTCTACGAGCAGTACTTC.

The V call is TRBV10-1, the J call TRBJ1-2; no definite D call. CDR3 length equals 16 residues. In germline, CDR1 is WNHNN, CDR2 SYGVQD (reference sequence). The V and J ends lost 0 bases and 0 bases respectively, with 11 bases between them. CDR3 DNA: TGCGCCAGCAGTGAGTCTGGCATACCAGCTAACTATGGCTACACCTTC. Its translation is CASSESGIPANYGYTF.

This clone has a single count. The chain joins TRBV19 to TRBJ2-4; the D gene is possibly TRBD2 (6 bases). The length of the CDR3 is 14 residues. Trimming took 3 bases from V and 3 from J, leaving 9 bases between them. The germline V gene encodes CDR1 LNHDA and CDR2 SQIVND (reference sequence). CDR3 sequence (DNA): TGTGCCAGTAGTATGGAGGGCGGCAAAAACATTCAGTACTTC. Protein: CASSMEGGKNIQYF.

V gene TRBV10-3 combines with J gene TRBJ2-7; 11 positions agree with TRBD2. The CDR3 runs to 17 residues. V lost 3 bases and J lost 0; bases outside the gene matches: 7. Germline CDR1 is ENHRY and CDR2 is SYGVKD. The CDR3 sequence is CAISEASTSGSSYEQYF. The CDR3, as DNA: TGTGCCATCAGTGAAGCGAGTACTAGCGGGAGCTCCTACGAGCAGTACTTC.

This chain uses TRBV25-1 with TRBJ2-2, with TRBD1 identical over 8 bases. This CDR3 is 16 amino acids long. The V segment lost 1 base and the J segment 7 bases; nucleotides outside the gene matches: 8. From germline, CDR1 is MGHDK and CDR2 SYGVNS. CDR3: CASSEFRQGAGGELFF. In nucleotides, the CDR3 is TGTGCCAGCAGTGAATTTCGTCAGGGGGCGGGCGGGGAGCTGTTTTTT.

The rearrangement uses TRBV7-9 and TRBJ2-5, with 11 nucleotides matching TRBD2. J gave up 5 bases and V 4 bases, and 12 bases lay outside the gene matches. The germline gives CDR1 SEHNR, CDR2 FQNEAQ (reference sequence). CDR3 length equals 17 residues. This chain's CDR3 is CASSWLAGGHDRETQYF. CDR3 nucleotide sequence: TGTGCCAGCAGCTGGCTAGCGGGAGGACACGATAGGGAGACCCAGTACTTC.

A note on this clone: Other DNA sequences from this sample encode an identical CDR3 as well. The chain uses TRBV30 and TRBJ1-3; unclear D gene. The CDR3 runs to 12 residues. Germline CDR1 GTSNPN, CDR2 SVGIG (reference sequence). V lost 4 bases and J lost 0, with 4 bases in between. CDR3 region: CAWTSSGNTIYF. CDR3 DNA sequence: TGTGCCTGGACCAGCTCTGGAAACACCATATATTTT.

V gene TRBV7-8 combines with J gene TRBJ2-1; D is perhaps TRBD2 (5 bases). The germline gives CDR1 SGHVS, CDR2 FQNEAQ. The V and J ends lost 5 bases and 3 bases respectively, with 14 bases between them. The length of the CDR3 is 15 residues. The CDR3 DNA follows: TGTGCCAGCAGCCTCTCCGTCGGGGTCTACAATGAGCAGTTCTTC. It specifies CASSLSVGVYNEQFF.

The V call is TRBV29-1, the J call TRBJ2-1, with TRBD2 matching over 9 bases. This CDR3 contains 12 residues. The V gene end was trimmed by 4 bases and the J gene end by 8 bases; junction bases not matched to a gene: 3. Germline V lookup: CDR1 SQVTM, CDR2 ANQGSEA. The CDR3 DNA sequence: TGCAGCGTTGCTCCTAGCGGGGATGAGCAGTTCTTC. Amino acids: CSVAPSGDEQFF.

V usage is TRBV27 and J usage is TRBJ1-2; no clear D gene. CDR1 MNHEY and CDR2 SMNVEV come from the germline V gene (reference sequence). The V end was cut by 3 bases, the J end by 2 bases, with 10 bases between. The CDR3 totals 14 residues. The CDR3, as DNA: TGTGCCAGCAGTTTGAAGTCCACCAACTATGGCTACACCTTC. Its translation is CASSLKSTNYGYTF.

The genes are TRBV18 and TRBJ1-1; 7 bases fit TRBD1. The V segment lost 4 bases and the J segment 5 bases; nucleotides outside the gene matches: 4. Germline CDR1 is KGHSH and CDR2 is LQKENI. This CDR3 has 13 residues. CDR3 residues: CASSQGAETEAFF. CDR3 nucleotides: TGTGCCAGCTCACAGGGGGCGGAAACTGAAGCTTTCTTT.